Listed below are T cell receptor beta chains from one sample, sequenced in a study of human T cells and chemical hapten exposure. TCRdb re-derived calls from the RACE reads in MiXCR, one entry per CDR3 protein. The table records under 55,000 distinct CDR3 sequences, 8% to 10% of them present only once. This specimen consisted of whole blood, obtained in connection with sensitization to the hapten diphenylcyclopropenone (DPC). The receptors were sampled from a woman in her thirties or forties with alopecia areata. Some clones in this sample may be carry-over from other donors' samples. CDR3s include the opening cysteine and the closing phenylalanine or tryptophan. Each record gives: V gene, D gene, J gene, clone size, CDR3 protein, CDR3 DNA. The D gene is left open where the match is weak. The size field is filled for only some rows; it gives once, few, many or a size class.

TRBV5-4	TRBD1	TRBJ2-7	few	CASSRDSLYEQYF	TGTGCCAGCAGCCGGGACAGCCTCTACGAGCAGTACTTC
TRBV5-5	NA	TRBJ1-1	few	CASSLSTGRAFF	TGTGCCAGCAGCTTGTCAACGGGTCGAGCTTTCTTT
TRBV4-3	NA	TRBJ2-7	many	CASSQGTRQYEQYF	TGCGCCAGCAGCCAAGGGACCCGGCAGTACGAGCAGTACTTC
TRBV7-2	NA	TRBJ1-1	NA	CASAALFNTEAFF	TGTGCCAGCGCCGCGCTGTTCAACACTGAAGCTTTCTTT
TRBV3-1	NA	TRBJ1-1	few	CASSLSEGRTEAFF	TGTGCCAGCAGCCTGAGTGAAGGGCGTACTGAAGCTTTCTTT
TRBV29-1	TRBD2	TRBJ2-7	few	CSVARGGLTYEQYF	TGCAGCGTTGCACGGGGGGGCTTAACCTACGAGCAGTACTTC
TRBV25-1	TRBD1	TRBJ1-6	NA	CASSPGQPNSPLHF	TGTGCCAGCTCTCCGGGACAGCCTAATTCACCCCTCCACTTT
TRBV7-2	NA	TRBJ1-2	few	CASSLARDYGYTF	TGTGCCAGCAGCTTAGCCAGGGACTATGGCTACACCTTC
TRBV6-6	NA	TRBJ1-2	many	CASSGRTLDYTF	TGTGCCAGCTCGGGACGGACTTTGGACTACACCTTC
TRBV29-1	NA	TRBJ1-1	NA	CSVETGQNTEAFF	TGCAGCGTTGAAACAGGGCAGAACACTGAAGCTTTCTTT
TRBV30	NA	TRBJ2-2	few	CAWTDTGELFF	TGTGCCTGGACAGACACCGGGGAGCTGTTTTTT
TRBV5-1	NA	TRBJ2-3	few	CASSLERGTDTQYF	TGCGCCAGCAGCTTGGAGCGGGGCACAGATACGCAGTATTTT
TRBV29-1	NA	TRBJ2-5	few	CSVGTATQYF	TGCAGCGTGGGGACTGCGACCCAGTACTTC
TRBV3-1	NA	TRBJ1-1	NA	CASSSRGFTAFF	TGTGCCAGCAGCTCAAGGGGTTTCACAGCTTTCTTT
TRBV7-2	NA	TRBJ2-7	NA	CASSPPPTALGDEQYF	TGTGCCAGCAGCCCACCCCCGACAGCGCTTGGAGACGAGCAGTACTTC
TRBV7-2	NA	TRBJ2-2	NA	CASPWGPPNTGELFF	TGTGCCAGCCCCTGGGGGCCTCCGAACACCGGGGAGCTGTTTTTT
TRBV7-2	NA	TRBJ1-1	NA	CASKPPTRGMNTEAFF	TGTGCCAGCAAGCCTCCCACCCGGGGCATGAACACTGAAGCTTTCTTT
TRBV7-3	NA	TRBJ2-2	many	CASSTYQNTGELFF	TGTGCCAGCAGCACCTACCAGAACACCGGGGAGCTGTTTTTT
TRBV10-3	NA	TRBJ2-6	few	CAISVGGPGANVLTF	TGTGCCATCAGTGTCGGAGGGCCTGGGGCCAACGTCCTGACTTTC
TRBV20-1	NA	TRBJ2-3	many	CSAPTSTDTQYF	TGCAGTGCTCCGACTAGCACAGATACGCAGTATTTT
TRBV7-6	NA	TRBJ2-3	NA	CASSLAWAGLSSTDTQYF	TGTGCCAGCAGCTTAGCGTGGGCGGGGCTATCTAGCACAGATACGCAGTATTTT
TRBV14	NA	TRBJ2-7	many	CASSQARLYEQYF	TGTGCCAGCAGCCAAGCCCGACTCTACGAGCAGTACTTC
TRBV19	NA	TRBJ2-6	few	CASISPSGANVLTF	TGTGCCAGTATTTCGCCCTCTGGGGCCAACGTCCTGACTTTC
TRBV7-3	NA	TRBJ2-2	few	CASSMYTGELFF	TGTGCCAGCAGCATGTACACCGGGGAGCTGTTTTTT
TRBV11-2	NA	TRBJ2-2	few	CASSLTRANTGELFF	TGTGCCAGCAGCCTGACTAGGGCGAACACCGGGGAGCTGTTTTTT
TRBV28	TRBD1	TRBJ1-6	few	CASSAGTVIYNSPLHF	TGTGCCAGCAGCGCAGGGACAGTCATCTATAATTCACCCCTCCACTTT
TRBV7-2	NA	TRBJ2-2	few	CASSYSGATTGELFF	TGTGCCAGCAGCTACTCGGGGGCCACCACCGGGGAGCTGTTTTTT
TRBV20-1	NA	TRBJ2-3	NA	CSARDPRKRTDTQYF	TGCAGTGCTAGAGATCCAAGGAAGAGGACAGATACGCAGTATTTT
TRBV28	NA	TRBJ2-5	many	CASIPRRSTGTQYF	TGTGCCAGCATCCCCCGGAGATCCACAGGGACCCAGTACTTC
TRBV18	NA	TRBJ2-5	few	CASSLQGGETQYF	TGTGCCAGCTCACTACAGGGTGGAGAGACCCAGTACTTC